The rows below give T cell receptor beta chains drawn from one sample of a study of blood T cell repertoires in COVID-19. The data were produced by immunoSEQ multiplex PCR, yet TCRdb's version contains in-frame clones alone and is incomplete. Of about 77,000 clones listed, 80% are singletons. The sequencing input was peripheral blood. These receptors were obtained from a woman aged 70 to 79 with acute or convalescent COVID-19. The CDR3 runs from the conserved cysteine through the conserved F or W. A D gene is named only where the DNA matches it firmly. Rows give clone size only sometimes, using once, few, many, or a class for an expanded clone.

>TRBJ2-3|.|TRBV2|TRBD2
CASSKGDYTDTQYF
TGTGCCAGCAGTAAAGGGGACTACACAGATACGCAGTATTTT
>TRBJ2-7|.|TRBV7-9|.
CASSLQLAGPYEQYF
TGTGCCAGCAGCTTACAATTGGCAGGGCCCTACGAGCAGTACTTC
>TRBJ1-4|.|TRBV2|.
CASSEQIDEKLFF
TGTGCCAGCAGTGAACAGATCGATGAAAAACTGTTTTTT
>TRBJ2-3|.|TRBV4-3|TRBD2
CASSQTPGLPSTDTQYF
TGCGCCAGCAGCCAAACTCCGGGACTACCTAGCACAGATACGCAGTATTTT
>TRBJ2-7|.|TRBV11-2|TRBD2
CASSFAGGAREQYF
TGTGCCAGCAGCTTCGCCGGGGGGGCGAGGGAGCAGTACTTC
>TRBJ1-2|few|TRBV4-1|TRBD1
CASSQDQGANYGYTF
TGCGCCAGCAGCCAAGATCAGGGGGCCAACTATGGCTACACCTTC
>TRBJ2-7|.|TRBV6-6|TRBD1
CASSPLVGGQGPYEQYF
TGTGCCAGCAGTCCCTTGGTGGGGGGACAGGGCCCCTACGAGCAGTACTTC
>TRBJ2-7|few|TRBV24-1|.
CATSDPRSRSIEQYF
TGTGCCACCAGTGATCCCCGGAGTAGGTCGATCGAGCAGTACTTC
>TRBJ1-1|.|TRBV6-2/TRBV6-3|.
CASSYLAGNTEAFF
TGTGCCAGCAGTTACTTGGCGGGGAACACTGAAGCTTTCTTT
>TRBJ2-7|.|TRBV19|.
CASSMRDEQYF
TGTGCCAGTAGTATGCGGGACGAGCAGTACTTC
>TRBJ2-2|.|TRBV4-2|TRBD2
CASSQEGRLAGGPTGELFF
TGTGCCAGCAGCCAAGAGGGTAGGCTAGCGGGGGGTCCCACCGGGGAGCTGTTTTTT
>TRBJ1-2|medium-sized|TRBV2|.
CASSEDRSLYGYTF
TGTGCCAGCAGTGAGGACAGATCTCTCTATGGCTACACCTTC
>TRBJ2-3|.|TRBV6-2/TRBV6-3|TRBD2
CASSYRQRGGTDTQYF
TGTGCCAGCAGTTACCGCCAGCGGGGAGGCACAGATACGCAGTATTTT
>TRBJ1-2|.|TRBV5-4|.
CASSPDSSNYGYTF
TGTGCCAGCAGCCCGGACAGCTCTAACTATGGCTACACCTTC
>TRBJ1-1|few|TRBV27|.
CASSLVRQVMNTEAFF
TGTGCCAGCAGTCTAGTACGACAGGTTATGAACACTGAAGCTTTCTTT
>TRBJ1-2|.|TRBV6-5|.
CASWSPGRRPGYTF
TGTGCCAGCTGGTCCCCCGGGCGGAGGCCCGGCTACACCTTC
>TRBJ1-1|few|TRBV7-2|.
CASSPQQGGTEAFF
TGTGCCAGCAGCCCTCAGCAGGGAGGAACTGAAGCTTTCTTT
>TRBJ1-5|.|TRBV18|.
CASSPSQGIQPQHF
TGTGCCAGCTCACCAAGTCAGGGGATCCAGCCCCAGCATTTT
>TRBJ2-3|.|TRBV14|.
CASSQYLPPDTQYF
TGTGCCAGCAGCCAATACTTACCGCCAGATACGCAGTATTTT
>TRBJ2-1|.|TRBV9|TRBD2
CASSEGEKRGAGEQFF
TGTGCCAGCAGCGAGGGTGAAAAGCGGGGGGCCGGTGAGCAGTTCTTC
>TRBJ1-2|.|TRBV7-3|TRBD1
CASSLDRANYGYTF
TGTGCCAGCAGCTTAGACAGGGCTAACTATGGCTACACCTTC
>TRBJ2-1|.|TRBV4-1|.
CASSQDPGSSEQFF
TGCGCCAGCAGCCAAGATCCAGGTTCATCTGAGCAGTTCTTC
>TRBJ2-1|.|TRBV2|TRBD2
CASTDLLAGYYNEQFF
TGTGCCAGCACCGACCTACTAGCGGGATACTACAATGAGCAGTTCTTC
>TRBJ1-5|.|TRBV15|TRBD1
CATTPGQGQQPQHF
TGTGCCACCACGCCCGGACAGGGCCAGCAGCCCCAGCATTTT
>TRBJ1-5|.|TRBV19|.
CASSNVQGAGNQPQHF
TGTGCCAGTAGTAACGTACAGGGTGCCGGCAATCAGCCCCAGCATTTT
>TRBJ2-3|.|TRBV6-5|TRBD2
CASSFRGGTTDTQYF
TGTGCCAGCAGCTTTCGGGGGGGTACCACAGATACGCAGTATTTT
>TRBJ2-7|.|TRBV11-3|TRBD1
CASSLGPGQGILYEQYF
TGTGCCAGCAGCTTAGGGCCGGGACAGGGAATCCTCTACGAGCAGTACTTC
>TRBJ2-2|.|TRBV6-5|TRBD2
CASSYSAGGTGELFF
TGTGCCAGCAGTTACTCGGCGGGGGGCACCGGGGAGCTGTTTTTT
>TRBJ2-1|.|TRBV7-6|TRBD2
CASSSPSGDRNEQFF
TGTGCCAGCAGCTCCCCCAGCGGGGATCGCAATGAGCAGTTCTTC
>TRBJ1-1|.|TRBV27|.
CASSLSFSTEAFF
TGTGCCAGCAGTCTCTCCTTCTCCACTGAAGCTTTCTTT
>TRBJ1-1|.|TRBV14|.
CASSQVPRPEAFF
TGTGCCAGCAGCCAAGTCCCCAGGCCTGAAGCTTTCTTT
>TRBJ1-5|.|TRBV9|TRBD1
CASSPQGDANQPQHF
TGTGCCAGCAGCCCGCAGGGGGACGCGAATCAGCCCCAGCATTTT
>TRBJ1-2|.|TRBV7-9|.
CASSLEGVGYTF
TGTGCCAGCAGCTTAGAAGGGGTTGGCTACACCTTC
>TRBJ1-6|.|TRBV3-1/TRBV3-2|.
CASSQDKKDRSGSPLHF
TGTGCCAGCAGCCAAGATAAAAAAGACAGAAGTGGTTCACCCCTCCACTTT
>TRBJ2-7|.|TRBV9|TRBD1
CASSVGSGQASYEQYF
TGTGCCAGCAGCGTAGGTTCGGGACAGGCTTCCTACGAGCAGTACTTC
>TRBJ1-1|.|TRBV7-9|.
CASSLLGRGTEAFF
TGTGCCAGCAGCTTATTGGGGAGGGGCACTGAAGCTTTCTTT
>TRBJ1-5|.|TRBV5-1|TRBD1
CASSWTGGSQPQHF
TGCGCCAGCAGTTGGACAGGGGGAAGTCAGCCCCAGCATTTT
>TRBJ2-7|.|TRBV11-2|TRBD2
CASSLEVRGGSYEQYF
TGTGCCAGCAGCTTAGAGGTACGGGGGGGGTCCTACGAGCAGTACTTC
>TRBJ1-1|.|TRBV4-1|.
CASSAPRRDTEAFF
TGCGCCAGCAGCGCGCCCCGGAGGGACACTGAAGCTTTCTTT
>TRBJ1-3|.|TRBV9|.
CASSVFGGPTGNTIYF
TGTGCCAGCAGCGTATTCGGGGGGCCCACTGGAAACACCATATATTTT
>TRBJ2-5|.|TRBV21-1|.
CASSSLSPIGGPRETQYF
TGTGCCAGCAGCTCCCTTTCCCCTATCGGGGGGCCACGAGAGACCCAGTACTTC
>TRBJ2-7|.|TRBV5-1|TRBD1
CASSLGTGVYEQYF
TGCGCCAGCAGCCTTGGGACAGGTGTGTACGAGCAGTACTTC
>TRBJ2-3|.|TRBV7-2|TRBD2
CASSSGTRDTDTQYF
TGTGCCAGCAGCTCCGGGACTAGAGACACAGATACGCAGTATTTT
>TRBJ2-5|.|TRBV19|.
CASSGQGLPGQETQYF
TGTGCCAGTAGTGGTCAGGGACTCCCGGGGCAAGAGACCCAGTACTTC
>TRBJ2-7|.|TRBV15|.
CATSRDRVGNYEQYF
TGTGCCACCAGCAGAGATCGGGTTGGAAACTACGAGCAGTACTTC
>TRBJ1-4|.|TRBV5-4|.
CASTTRGAHTNEKLFF
TGTGCCAGCACTACTCGGGGGGCGCACACTAATGAAAAACTGTTTTTT
>TRBJ1-5|.|TRBV15|.
CATSRDRGQPQHF
TGTGCCACCAGCAGAGATCGTGGCCAGCCCCAGCATTTT
>TRBJ1-4|.|TRBV7-2|.
CASSLAGTNEKLFF
TGTGCCAGCAGCTTAGCCGGGACTAATGAAAAACTGTTTTTT
>TRBJ1-5|.|TRBV18|.
CASSPWGGRNQPQHF
TGTGCCAGCTCACCATGGGGGGGCCGGAATCAGCCCCAGCATTTT
>TRBJ2-1|.|TRBV19|.
CASTPSLGPFNEQFF
TGTGCCAGTACCCCTTCTCTGGGGCCCTTCAATGAGCAGTTCTTC
>TRBJ1-4|.|TRBV7-2|.
CASSFDRSNEKLFF
TGTGCCAGCAGCTTCGACAGGTCCAATGAAAAACTGTTTTTT
>TRBJ2-7|.|TRBV27|.
CASGNRDQYF
TGTGCCAGCGGGAACAGGGACCAGTACTTC